What follows are 25 T cell receptor beta chains derived from one specimen sequenced in a study of Graves' ophthalmopathy and Graves' hyperthyroidism. RNA served as the template for amplifying TCR beta CDR3 regions. Amplification began with first-round RT-PCR using HTBI primers, then second-round multiplex PCR was performed. TCRdb ran MiXCR on the multiplex PCR reads and lists one entry per CDR3 protein. The sample shows approximately 640,000 distinct CDR3 sequences, about 38% of them seen only once. The sequencing sample was made of peripheral blood. Receptors were obtained from an adult man with Graves' ophthalmopathy.

This chain connects TRBV10-3 to TRBJ1-5; TRBD1 matches at 8 bases. CDR1 ENHRY and CDR2 SYGVKD come from the germline V gene. With V trimmed by 0 bases and J by 6 bases, 7 bases remained unmatched. The CDR3 covers 16 residues. The CDR3 sequence is CAISESGQGASQPQHF. The CDR3 bases are TGTGCCATCAGTGAGTCGGGCCAGGGGGCCAGTCAGCCCCAGCATTTT.

The V and J genes are TRBV9 and TRBJ2-7, with 9 nucleotides matching TRBD2. The germline V gene encodes CDR1 SGDLS and CDR2 YYNGEE. The junction had 12 bases not matched to a gene; V was cut back by 4 bases and J by 7 bases. The CDR3 spans 15 residues. The CDR3 sequence is CASSIRASGNREQYF. The DNA for the CDR3 is TGTGCCAGCAGCATTCGGGCTAGCGGGAATCGTGAGCAGTACTTC.

This clonotype came up once. Since a much larger clone is just one base distant, this may be a read error. V usage is TRBV5-1 and J usage is TRBJ2-5; 12 bases match TRBD2. CDR3 length equals 14 residues. In germline, CDR1 is SGHRS, CDR2 YFSETQ. CDR3: CASDWTSGKETQDF. In nucleotides, the CDR3 is TGCGCCAGCGACTGGACTAGCGGGAAAGAGACCCAGGACTTC.

The V and J genes are TRBV24-1 and TRBJ2-2; no clear D gene. The CDR3 extends over 13 amino acids. Germline CDR1 reads KGHDR; CDR2 reads SFDVKD. V was trimmed by 12 bases and J by 0 bases, leaving 10 bases between them. CDR3 sequence reads: CAVQVPNTGELFF. The CDR3 region has the DNA TGTGCCGTCCAAGTCCCGAACACCGGGGAGCTGTTTTTT.

In its sample, this clonotype was seen once. A read error may explain this, as a much larger clone is one base away. This sequence joins TRBV10-3 and TRBJ2-7; D gene ambiguous. Germline V gene sequence: CDR1 ENHRY, CDR2 SYGVKD. The CDR3 has 9 residues. The CDR3 sequence is CASSYGQYF. As DNA, the CDR3 is TGTGCCAGCAGTTACGGGCAGTACTTC.

In the case of this clonotype: Compared with germline, one end of the junction differs, possibly owing to a read error. The J gene is TRBJ2-7, the V gene TRBV7-9, with D maybe TRBD2 (6 bases). CDR1 and CDR2 (germline): SEHNR, FQNEAQ (reference sequence). The CDR3 extends over 13 amino acids. The CDR3 nucleotides are TGCGCCAGCAGCCGACTAGAACGGTACGAGCAGTACTTC. Protein sequence: CASSRLERYEQYF. Variable domain in full (rest from reference TRBV7-9 and TRBJ2-7): DTGVSQNPRHKITKRGQNVTFRCDPISEHNRLYWYRQTLGQGPEFLTYFQNEAQLEKSRLLSDRFSAERPKGSFSTLEIQRTEQGDSAMYLCASSRLERYEQYFGPGTRLTVT.

The table lists this clonotype with many counts. This sequence joins TRBV7-9 and TRBJ1-2, with a tentative D call TRBD1 (5 bases). The CDR3 totals 13 residues. Germline V gene lookup returns CDR1 SEHNR and CDR2 FQNEAQ (reference sequence). The V and J ends lost 2 bases and 7 bases respectively, with 11 bases between them. This CDR3 reads CASSLLKGSGYTF. CDR3 nucleotides: TGTGCCAGCAGCTTACTTAAGGGGTCTGGCTACACCTTC.

This clonotype was seen once. This sequence joins TRBV6-2 or TRBV6-3 and TRBJ1-4; a possible D gene is TRBD1 (6 bases). The CDR3 is 13 residues long. Germline V gene lookup returns CDR1 MNHEY and CDR2 SVGEGT. V was clipped by 10 bases and J by 6 bases, with 15 bases between them. The CDR3: CATRRDTHEKLFF. The CDR3 region has the DNA TGTGCCACCCGACGGGACACTCATGAAAAACTGTTTTTT.

Comment on this clonotype: Germline is not matched at one junction end, which may reflect a read error. The chain joins TRBV29-1 to TRBJ1-5; D is ambiguous. This CDR3 is built from 13 residues. Germline V gene lookup returns CDR1 SQVTM and CDR2 ANQGSEA. As DNA, the CDR3 is TGCAGCGTTGGGGATAGACTTAATCAGTCCCAGCATTTT. Translated: CSVGDRLNQSQHF.

The genes are TRBV7-9 and TRBJ1-2; 9 bases agree with TRBD1. This CDR3 is built from 12 residues. V was pared by 4 bases and J by 10 bases, with 4 bases of the junction left unmatched. Germline CDR1 SEHNR, CDR2 FQNEAQ (reference sequence). CDR3 residues: CASSSRDRAYTF. The CDR3 DNA reads as TGTGCCAGCAGCTCCCGGGACAGGGCCTACACCTTC. The variable domain in full, with the rest retrieved from reference TRBV7-9 and TRBJ1-2, is DTGVSQNPRHKITKRGQNVTFRCDPISEHNRLYWYRQTLGQGPEFLTYFQNEAQLEKSRLLSDRFSAERPKGSFSTLEIQRTEQGDSAMYLCASSSRDRAYTFGSGTRLTVV.

This chain joins TRBV18 and TRBJ2-7, with TRBD2 matching over 12 bases. Trimming took 3 bases from V and 7 from J; bases not matched to a gene: 7. The germline V gene has CDR1 KGHSH and CDR2 LQKENI. This CDR3 contains 15 residues. The CDR3 DNA reads TGTGCCAGCTCACCGCAACGTGGACTAGCGGGAGAGCAGTACTTC. This gives the protein CASSPQRGLAGEQYF.

This clonotype has just a few counts. The gene calls are TRBV6-2 or TRBV6-3 and TRBJ1-1; 11 nucleotides line up with TRBD1. J was trimmed by 4 bases and V by 7 bases; bases with no gene match: 8. Germline assignment: CDR1 MNHEY and CDR2 SVGEGT. This CDR3 has 15 amino acids. The CDR3 reads CASTSGGQGGTEAFF. CDR3 coding DNA: TGTGCCAGCACGTCGGGGGGACAGGGGGGCACTGAAGCTTTCTTT.

The CDR3 here is CSVPDAGYGYTF. CDR3 DNA: TGCAGCGTTCCGGACGCAGGGTATGGCTACACCTTC. The chain couples TRBV29-1 to TRBJ1-2, with D maybe TRBD1 (5 bases). The length of the CDR3 is 12 residues. Trimming took 5 bases from V and 5 from J, leaving 12 bases between them. Germline V CDR1 and CDR2: SQVTM, ANQGSEA.

The table lists this clonotype with many counts. The rearrangement joins TRBV20-1 to TRBJ1-6; D remains ambiguous. V lost 6 bases, J lost 8 bases, and 14 bases lay in between. CDR3 size: 13 residues. Germline values: CDR1 DFQATT, CDR2 SNEGSKA (reference sequence). The CDR3 reads CSAYRADHSPLHF. The CDR3 DNA follows: TGCAGTGCCTACCGGGCCGATCATTCACCCCTCCACTTT.

As for this clonotype: This clone may be a read error of a much larger clone one base away. The chain carries TRBV7-8 and TRBJ2-5, with D maybe TRBD2 (5 bases). This CDR3 region has 15 residues. Germline V lookup: CDR1 SGHVS, CDR2 FQNEAQ. Deletions cut 5 bases from V and 5 bases from J, with 18 bases between. For the CDR3, the DNA is TGTGCCAGCAGCCTACAGAGAGTCCGGAGGGAGACCCAGTACTTC. This translates into CASSLQRVRRETQYF.

This clonotype occurred many times. This chain joins TRBV5-1 and TRBJ1-2; D remains unclear. The V gene lost 0 bases and the J gene lost 6 bases, with 9 bases spanning the gap. Germline loops: CDR1 SGHRS, CDR2 YFSETQ. The CDR3 has 13 amino acids. The DNA for the CDR3 is TGCGCCAGCAGCTTGGTCGGGGAGCATGGCTACACCTTC. Protein sequence: CASSLVGEHGYTF.

Here the CDR3 DNA reads TGTGCCGCTGGGCGTCAGGGAGATCAGCCCCAGCATTTT. Translating gives CAAGRQGDQPQHF. The chain joins TRBV27 to TRBJ1-5; D might be TRBD1 (5 bases). This CDR3 is built from 13 residues. V lost 11 bases and J lost 5, with 16 bases in between. Germline-derived CDR1 and CDR2 are MNHEY and SMNVEV (reference sequence).

The chain links TRBV4-3 to TRBJ1-5; a possible D gene is TRBD1 (6 bases). Looked up from germline, CDR1 is LGHNA and CDR2 is YSLEER. CDR3 length: 15 amino acids. V was shortened by 0 bases and J by 4 bases, with 10 bases between the two germline ends. This CDR3 reads CASSQDVGGNQPQHF. CDR3 in DNA: TGCGCCAGCAGCCAAGACGTAGGGGGTAATCAGCCCCAGCATTTT.

This clonotype showed up many times. V gene TRBV19 combines with J gene TRBJ1-3; D perhaps matches TRBD1 (5 bases). V gave up 1 base and J gave up 0 bases, with 13 bases separating them. The CDR3 is 17 amino acids. Germline lookup yields CDR1 LNHDA and CDR2 SQIVND (reference sequence). The DNA of the CDR3 is TGTGCCAGTAGTATAGCGGCGACAGCATCCTCTGGAAACACCATATATTTT. The encoded protein is CASSIAATASSGNTIYF.

This clonotype was observed many times. The chain links TRBV25-1 to TRBJ1-2; D unresolved. V dropped 5 bases and J dropped 8 bases, with 9 bases sitting between them. Germline V gene sequence: CDR1 MGHDK, CDR2 SYGVNS. The CDR3 is 11 amino acids. Written as DNA, the CDR3 is TGTGCCAGCAGTCTAAATGGGGGCTACACCTTC. It codes for CASSLNGGYTF.

This chain connects TRBV2 to TRBJ1-5; the D gene is possibly TRBD1 (5 bases). The length of the CDR3 is 15 residues. Trimming removed 7 bases from V and 6 bases from J, with 19 bases in between. Per germline, CDR1 SNHLY and CDR2 FYNNEI. CDR3 sequence reads: CASTLDQGSGQPQHF. CDR3 DNA sequence: TGTGCCAGCACCCTAGATCAGGGATCGGGTCAGCCCCAGCATTTT. The whole variable domain, filled in from reference TRBV2 and TRBJ1-5, reads EPEVTQTPSHQVTQMGQEVILRCVPISNHLYFYWYRQILGQKVEFLVSFYNNEISEKSEIFDDQFSVERPDGSNFTLKIRSTKLEDSAMYFCASTLDQGSGQPQHFGDGTRLSIL.

This clonotype was picked up many times. The chain uses TRBV29-1 and TRBJ2-5; D perhaps matches TRBD1 (5 bases). CDR3 length equals 13 residues. Trimming took off 3 bases at V and 2 bases at J, with 10 bases between the two ends. Germline V lookup: CDR1 SQVTM, CDR2 ANQGSEA. This CDR3 is CSVDVDSQETQYF. The DNA of the CDR3 is TGCAGCGTTGACGTCGACAGTCAAGAGACCCAGTACTTC.

Regarding this clonotype: One junction end does not reproduce the germline sequence, and a read error may be involved. CDR3 coding DNA: TGCGCCAGCAGCTTGGTGTCTAGCCGGTCGGAGACCCAGTGCTTC. Protein product: CASSLVSSRSETQCF. The J gene is TRBJ2-5, the V gene TRBV5-1; maybe TRBD2 (5 bases). CDR3 length: 15 amino acids. Germline V gives CDR1 SGHRS, CDR2 YFSETQ. Full variable domain (rest looked up from reference TRBV5-1 and TRBJ2-5): KAGVTQTPRYLIKTRGQQVTLSCSPISGHRSVSWYQQTPGQGLQFLFEYFSETQRNKGNFPGRFSGRQFSNSRSEMNVSTLELGDSALYLCASSLVSSRSETQCFGPGTRLLVL.

Points on this clonotype: This is likely a read error, given that the CDR3 carries no conserved phenylalanine or tryptophan at its end. The DNA is omitted, as the CDR3 cannot be located on it reliably, and the CDR3 follows TCRdb's listing. The V gene is TRBV9, the J gene TRBJ1-3. Germline-derived CDR1 and CDR2 are SGDLS and YYNGEE. Including both end residues, the CDR3 is 10 amino acids long. The CDR3 here is CASSVGAGGR.

The rearrangement uses TRBV11-1 and TRBJ2-5; no firm D call. Germline V gene sequence: CDR1 SGHAT, CDR2 FQDESV (reference sequence). The V end was cut by 5 bases, the J end by 9 bases, with 16 bases between. This CDR3 spans 13 amino acids. CDR3 sequence reads: CASSQALKEPQYF. For the CDR3, the DNA is TGTGCCAGCAGCCAAGCCCTGAAGGAGCCCCAGTACTTC. Full variable domain (remainder filled in from reference TRBV11-1 and TRBJ2-5): EAEVAQSPRYKITEKSQAVAFWCDPISGHATLYWYRQILGQGPELLVQFQDESVVDDSQLPKDRFSAERLKGVDSTLKIQPAELGDSAMYLCASSQALKEPQYFGPGTRLLVL.